Listed below are T cell receptor beta chains from one sample, sequenced in a study of blood T cell repertoires in COVID-19. Profiling relied on immunoSEQ multiplex PCR, and the TCRdb table lists in-frame clones only, not all of them. The sample holds 50,000 or so clones, around 87% seen once. The sequencing input was peripheral blood. These receptors were collected from a man aged 50 or older with active COVID-19. Both conserved end residues are part of each CDR3. A D gene is named only where the DNA matches it firmly. Only part of the rows carry a size: once, few, many, or a class if the clone is expanded.

clone_size: NA; d_call: TRBD2; j_call: TRBJ2-1; v_call: TRBV10-1; cdr3_aa: CASSLLAGNNEQFF; cdr3_nt: TGCGCCAGCAGCCTCCTAGCGGGAAACAATGAGCAGTTCTTC
clone_size: NA; d_call: NA; j_call: TRBJ1-3; v_call: TRBV12-1; cdr3_aa: CASSYRGSGNTIYF; cdr3_nt: TGTGCCAGCAGCTACAGGGGCTCTGGAAACACCATATATTTT
clone_size: NA; d_call: TRBD1; j_call: TRBJ2-5; v_call: TRBV30; cdr3_aa: CAWDRGSQETQYF; cdr3_nt: TGTGCCTGGGACAGGGGCTCCCAAGAGACCCAGTACTTC
clone_size: NA; d_call: TRBD2; j_call: TRBJ2-2; v_call: TRBV18; cdr3_aa: CASSPTTGTSGTGELFF; cdr3_nt: TGTGCCAGCTCACCGACAACCGGGACTAGCGGGACCGGGGAGCTGTTTTTT
clone_size: once; d_call: NA; j_call: TRBJ2-7; v_call: TRBV30; cdr3_aa: CAWSLSSRLYEQYF; cdr3_nt: TGTGCCTGGAGTCTGAGCAGCCGACTCTACGAGCAGTACTTC
clone_size: NA; d_call: NA; j_call: TRBJ1-2; v_call: TRBV2; cdr3_aa: CASSPDRPIYGYTF; cdr3_nt: TGTGCCAGCAGCCCGGACAGACCTATCTATGGCTACACCTTC
clone_size: NA; d_call: TRBD2; j_call: TRBJ2-5; v_call: TRBV13; cdr3_aa: CASSLRLAGETQYF; cdr3_nt: TGTGCCAGCAGCTTAAGGCTAGCGGGAGAGACCCAGTACTTC
clone_size: once; d_call: NA; j_call: TRBJ2-3; v_call: TRBV4-1; cdr3_aa: CASSQEGVAVLTDTQYF; cdr3_nt: TGCGCCAGCAGCCAAGAGGGGGTAGCGGTACTCACAGATACGCAGTATTTT
clone_size: once; d_call: TRBD2; j_call: TRBJ2-5; v_call: TRBV30; cdr3_aa: CAWSLGGYQETQYF; cdr3_nt: TGTGCCTGGAGCCTCGGGGGGTACCAAGAGACCCAGTACTTC
clone_size: NA; d_call: NA; j_call: TRBJ1-5; v_call: TRBV12-3/TRBV12-4; cdr3_aa: CASTAGRYQPQHF; cdr3_nt: TGTGCCAGCACGGCAGGGCGGTACCAGCCCCAGCATTTT
clone_size: NA; d_call: NA; j_call: TRBJ2-7; v_call: TRBV5-6; cdr3_aa: CASSLGGLSYEQYF; cdr3_nt: TGTGCCAGCAGCTTGGGGGGGCTCTCCTACGAGCAGTACTTC
clone_size: NA; d_call: TRBD2; j_call: TRBJ2-7; v_call: TRBV19; cdr3_aa: CASSIDVYREGHEQYF; cdr3_nt: TGTGCCAGTAGTATAGATGTTTATCGGGAGGGCCACGAGCAGTACTTC
clone_size: NA; d_call: TRBD1; j_call: TRBJ2-3; v_call: TRBV15; cdr3_aa: CATSRDPDRGADTQYF; cdr3_nt: TGTGCCACCAGCAGAGATCCGGACAGGGGCGCAGATACGCAGTATTTT
clone_size: NA; d_call: NA; j_call: TRBJ2-1; v_call: TRBV12-3/TRBV12-4; cdr3_aa: CASSFGTFNEQFF; cdr3_nt: TGTGCCAGCAGTTTCGGGACTTTCAATGAGCAGTTCTTC
clone_size: NA; d_call: TRBD2; j_call: TRBJ2-6; v_call: TRBV4-1; cdr3_aa: CASSHAGRSGANVLTF; cdr3_nt: TGCGCCAGCAGCCACGCCGGGAGGTCTGGGGCCAACGTCCTGACTTTC
clone_size: NA; d_call: NA; j_call: TRBJ1-1; v_call: TRBV3-1/TRBV3-2; cdr3_aa: CASSQGGTAEAFF; cdr3_nt: TGTGCCAGCAGCCAAGGGGGGACTGCTGAAGCTTTCTTT